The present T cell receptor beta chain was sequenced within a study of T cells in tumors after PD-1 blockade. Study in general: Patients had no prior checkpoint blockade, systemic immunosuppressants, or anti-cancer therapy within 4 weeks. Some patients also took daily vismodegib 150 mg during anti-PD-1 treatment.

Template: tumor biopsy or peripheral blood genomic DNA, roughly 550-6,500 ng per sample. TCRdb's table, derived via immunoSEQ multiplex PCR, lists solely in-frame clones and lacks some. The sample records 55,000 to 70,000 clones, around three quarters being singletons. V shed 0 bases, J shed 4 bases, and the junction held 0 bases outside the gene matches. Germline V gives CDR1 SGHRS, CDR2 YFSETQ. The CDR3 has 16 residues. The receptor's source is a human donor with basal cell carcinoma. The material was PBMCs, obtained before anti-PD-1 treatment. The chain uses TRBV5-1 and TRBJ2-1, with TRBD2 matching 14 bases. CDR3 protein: CASSLGTSGGYNEQFF. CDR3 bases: TGCGCCAGCAGCTTGGGGACTAGCGGGGGGTACAATGAGCAGTTCTTC.